Listed below are T cell receptor beta chains from one sample, sequenced in a study of identical twins. In TCRdb, the 5' RACE reads were re-called with MiXCR into one record per CDR3 protein. Here the sample spans approximately 670,000 distinct CDR3 sequences, roughly 6.2% being singletons. Sample: naive T cells sorted from blood. The source is a man aged 18 to 29 in good health. The CDR3 runs from the conserved cysteine through the conserved F or W. D genes are given only for firm matches. A clone size is listed for some rows: how often the clone was seen (once, few, many), or a class if it is expanded.

>TRBJ2-1|many|TRBV5-1|-
TGCGCCAGCAGCTTGGGGGAACGCCAGGGTGATGAGCAGTTCTTC
CASSLGERQGDEQFF
>TRBJ2-5|few|TRBV7-9|-
TGTGCCAGCACCACCGAAGGGTGGACCCAGTACTTC
CASTTEGWTQYF
>TRBJ2-1|many|TRBV12-3/TRBV12-4|-
TGTGCCAGCAGTTGGCACTTGGGGGCGCAGGGCGGGAGACACAATGAGCAGTTCTTC
CASSWHLGAQGGRHNEQFF
>TRBJ1-1|many|TRBV5-6|-
TGTGCCAGCAGCTTGCCAGGGGCGCCGAACACTGAAGCTTTCTTT
CASSLPGAPNTEAFF
>TRBJ2-7|few|TRBV5-1|TRBD2
TGCGCCAGCAGCGGAGCGGGAGGCCCCCACTCCTACGAGCAGTACTTC
CASSGAGGPHSYEQYF
>TRBJ2-1|few|TRBV20-1|-
TGCAGTGCTACAGAGGGTTCCTACAATGAGCAGTTCTTC
CSATEGSYNEQFF
>TRBJ2-2|-|TRBV30|TRBD1
TGTGCCTGGAAGGACAGGGGGCCTCACACCGGGGAGCTGTTTTTT
CAWKDRGPHTGELFF
>TRBJ2-3|many|TRBV24-1|-
TGTGCCACCAGTGATCCCGGGACTGATACAGATACGCAGTATTTT
CATSDPGTDTDTQYF
>TRBJ2-5|-|TRBV6-2/TRBV6-3|TRBD2
TGTGCCAGCAGTTACTTCGGACTAGCGGGAGGGTCTGAGACCCAGTACTTC
CASSYFGLAGGSETQYF
>TRBJ1-1|few|TRBV21-1|-
TGTGCCAGCTTGTTTGACACAGGGTTCACTGAAGCTTTCTTT
CASLFDTGFTEAFF
>TRBJ1-5|few|TRBV19|-
TGTGCCAGTAGTTCGGGGAACAGGGCATATAGCAATCAGCCCCAGCATTTT
CASSSGNRAYSNQPQHF
>TRBJ2-1|few|TRBV7-9|-
TGTGCCAGCAGCTTAGCGGAGGGGTTGGTATACAATGAGCAGTTCTTC
CASSLAEGLVYNEQFF
>TRBJ2-7|few|TRBV14|TRBD2
TGTGCCAGCAGCCGGACGACTAGCGGGAGGGCGTTCTCCCCATACGAGCAGTACTTC
CASSRTTSGRAFSPYEQYF
>TRBJ1-1|many|TRBV29-1|-
TGCAGCGTTGGCGACGAGAGTGTGGCTTTCTTT
CSVGDESVAFF
>TRBJ2-1|many|TRBV11-2|TRBD2
TGTGCCAGCAGCTTGGGGGGGTCTCAGAACGAGCAGTTCTTC
CASSLGGSQNEQFF
>TRBJ2-1|few|TRBV5-4|-
TGTGCCAGCAGCCGACTAGCCTACAATGAGCAGTTCTTC
CASSRLAYNEQFF